The 21 T cell receptor beta chains below come from one sample, sequenced in a study of blood T cell repertoires in COVID-19. Repertoires were generated with immunoSEQ multiplex PCR, while TCRdb's copy carries only in-frame clones and drops some. This sample carries about 190,000 clones, around 84% of them seen once, and the ten largest clones take approximately 15%. The specimen sequenced was peripheral blood. These receptors were obtained from a man aged 25-40 years with active or convalescent COVID-19.

The chain employs TRBV7-8 and TRBJ2-7, with 8 bases fitting TRBD2. The ends lost 5 bases at V and 2 bases at J; junction bases unmatched: 8. Germline loops: CDR1 SGHVS, CDR2 FQNEAQ. The CDR3 is 15 residues long. In DNA, the CDR3 is TGTGCCAGCAGCCGAGACGGGCGGGGGGCCTACGAGCAGTACTTC. It codes for CASSRDGRGAYEQYF.

V usage is TRBV13 and J usage is TRBJ2-3; unclear D gene. The CDR3 has 17 residues. Germline CDR1 is PRHDT and CDR2 is FYEKMQ (reference sequence). V gave up 0 bases and J gave up 0 bases, with 13 bases separating them. This chain's CDR3 is CASSLGPRPPSTDTQYF. The CDR3 nucleotides are TGTGCCAGCAGCTTAGGCCCCCGTCCTCCTAGCACAGATACGCAGTATTTT.

This chain links TRBV5-5 with TRBJ1-4; D gene uncertain. The V and J ends lost 4 bases and 6 bases respectively, with 25 bases between them. The CDR3 loop spans 18 amino acids. Germline CDR1 SGHKS, CDR2 YYEKEE (reference sequence). CDR3: CASSPPETRVGLDEKLFF. As DNA, the CDR3 is TGTGCCAGCAGCCCCCCGGAAACTAGGGTCGGCCTCGATGAAAAACTGTTTTTT.

This clone has only a few counts. This sequence joins TRBV6-4 and TRBJ2-3; 9 bases map to TRBD2. The CDR3 consists of 17 residues. Per germline, CDR1 MRHNA and CDR2 SNTAGT. The V gene end was trimmed by 4 bases and the J gene end by 5 bases; junction bases not matched to a gene: 13. In DNA form, the CDR3 reads TGTGCCAGCAGTGCGGCGGGGGGGAAATTAACAGGAGATACGCAGTATTTT. Translated, it gives CASSAAGGKLTGDTQYF.

The V call is TRBV7-3, the J call TRBJ2-2, with D perhaps matching TRBD2 (7 bases). V lost 2 bases and J 8 bases, leaving 12 bases between the germline ends. Germline CDR1 SGHTA, CDR2 FQGTGA. This CDR3 has 14 amino acids. The CDR3 here is CASSLAGAGGELFF. In DNA form, the CDR3 reads TGTGCCAGCAGCTTAGCGGGGGCCGGTGGGGAGCTGTTTTTT.

This sequence joins TRBV27 and TRBJ1-1; the D gene is possibly TRBD1 (5 bases). The CDR3 runs 15 residues. Germline V gene lookup returns CDR1 MNHEY and CDR2 SMNVEV (reference sequence). The V end was cut by 2 bases, the J end by 4 bases, with 14 bases between. CDR3 DNA sequence: TGTGCCAGCAGTTTAGGGGCAGGGATGGCCACTGAAGCTTTCTTT. Its translation: CASSLGAGMATEAFF.

This rearrangement joins TRBV12-3 or TRBV12-4 to TRBJ2-7, with D possibly being TRBD1 (6 bases). Trimming removed 6 bases from V and 3 bases from J, with 12 bases in between. The CDR3 is made up of 13 amino acids. DNA of the CDR3: TGTGCCAGCAGGGGGGCCAGCATCTACGAGCAGTACGTC. This codes for CASRGASIYEQYV.

The count of this clone is one. The CDR3 DNA reads as TGTGCCAGCAGCTTACTCGGGACAGGTTCCTACAATGAGCAGTTCTTC. Its translation: CASSLLGTGSYNEQFF. The V gene is TRBV7-6, the J gene TRBJ2-1; 8 positions match TRBD1. The ends lost 2 bases at V and 1 base at J; junction bases unmatched: 4. Germline-derived CDR1 and CDR2 are SGHVS and FNYEAQ. This CDR3 is 16 amino acids long.

The chain has TRBV18 and TRBJ1-1, with unresolved D. From germline, CDR1 is KGHSH and CDR2 LQKENI. This CDR3 contains 14 residues. V was trimmed by 6 bases and J by 0 bases, leaving 11 bases between them. CDR3 nucleotides: TGTGCCAGCTCGCCGGGGTTTCTGAACACTGAAGCTTTCTTT. It is translated as CASSPGFLNTEAFF. Filled out from reference TRBV18 and TRBJ1-1, the complete variable domain reads NAGVMQNPRHLVRRRGQEARLRCSPMKGHSHVYWYRQLPEEGLKFMVYLQKENIIDESGMPKERFSAEFPKEGPSILRIQQVVRGDSAAYFCASSPGFLNTEAFFGQGTRLTVV.

The CDR3 nucleotides read TGTGCCAGCAGACCGGGACAGGGGGCAACTAATGAAAAACTGTTTTTT. It translates to CASRPGQGATNEKLFF. V usage is TRBV3-1 (or the pseudogene TRBV3-2) and J usage is TRBJ1-4; 11 bases agree with TRBD1. The CDR3 spans 16 residues. The germline V gene has CDR1 LGHDT and CDR2 YNNKEL (reference sequence). Unmatched junction bases numbered 3, after V lost 6 bases and J lost 0 bases.

The CDR3 reads CASSHGGAGELFF. As DNA, the CDR3 is TGTGCCAGCAGCCACGGGGGAGCCGGGGAGCTGTTTTTT. The chain employs TRBV3-1 (or the pseudogene TRBV3-2) and TRBJ2-2; D is possibly TRBD2 (6 bases). The V end lost 3 bases, the J end lost 6 bases, and 8 bases lay between the germline ends. There are 13 residues in the CDR3. Germline CDR1 and CDR2: LGHDT and YNNKEL (reference sequence).

The chain has TRBV7-2 and TRBJ2-7; D is undetermined. This CDR3 is built from 11 residues. V gave up 5 bases and J gave up 4 bases, with 6 bases separating them. Germline assignment: CDR1 SGHTA and CDR2 FQGNSA. The CDR3 coding sequence is TGTGCCAGCAGCCCAGGATACGAGCAGTACTTC. Its protein product is CASSPGYEQYF.

Note on this clone: Different DNA sequences within this sample yield the same CDR3. The rearrangement uses TRBV11-2 and TRBJ1-1; D possibly corresponds to TRBD1 (5 bases). CDR3 length equals 13 residues. V was clipped by 5 bases and J by 1 base, with 8 bases between them. CDR1 SGHAT and CDR2 FQNNGV come from the germline V gene. For the CDR3, the DNA is TGTGCCAGCAGCACGCAGGGGAACACTGAAGCTTTCTTT. It is translated as CASSTQGNTEAFF.

The sample holds a few counts of this clone. The chain is built from TRBV6-5 and TRBJ1-6, with no clear D. The CDR3 totals 13 residues. Trimming took 8 bases from V and 4 from J, leaving 9 bases between them. Germline values: CDR1 MNHEY, CDR2 SVGAGI. In DNA form, the CDR3 reads TGTGCCAGCCTGAGTGTATATAATTCACCCCTCCACTTT. Its translation is CASLSVYNSPLHF.

V is TRBV9 and J is TRBJ2-2; D call uncertain. In germline, CDR1 is SGDLS, CDR2 YYNGEE. The V end was cut by 3 bases, the J end by 1 base, with 4 bases between. The CDR3 sequence is 13 residues long. CDR3 bases: TGTGCCAGCAGCGATCAGAACACCGGGGAGCTGTTTTTT. As protein: CASSDQNTGELFF. The full variable domain, its missing parts supplied by reference TRBV9 and TRBJ2-2, is DSGVTQTPKHLITATGQRVTLRCSPRSGDLSVYWYQQSLDQGLQFLIQYYNGEERAKGNILERFSAQQFPDLHSELNLSSLELGDSALYFCASSDQNTGELFFGEGSRLTVL.

CDR3 residues: CASSFDGGPYNEQFF. The CDR3 region has the DNA TGTGCCAGCAGTTTTGACGGGGGGCCTTACAATGAGCAGTTCTTC. This rearrangement joins TRBV6-6 to TRBJ2-1; D is possibly TRBD2 (7 bases). The CDR3 spans 15 residues. V lost 4 bases and J 4 bases, leaving 14 bases between the germline ends. Per the germline V gene, CDR1 is MNHNY and CDR2 is SVGAGI (reference sequence).

The chain joins TRBV7-9 to TRBJ2-7; 8 bases are shared with TRBD1. V lost 5 bases to trimming and J lost 3 bases; unmatched junction nucleotides: 3. The germline V gene encodes CDR1 SEHNR and CDR2 FQNEAQ (reference sequence). The CDR3 extends over 13 amino acids. In nucleotides, the CDR3 is TGTGCCAGCAGCCGCGGACAGGGCTACGAGCAGTACGTC. It codes for CASSRGQGYEQYV.

This clone was detected only a few times. The chain carries TRBV7-9 and TRBJ1-1; TRBD1 aligns across 10 bases. Germline trimming cut 1 base from V and 4 bases from J; bases unmatched to any gene: 3. Germline-derived CDR1 and CDR2 are SEHNR and FQNEAQ (reference sequence). The CDR3 length is 15 residues. The CDR3 DNA follows: TGTGCCAGCAGCTTAGTGGGACAGGGGTCCACTGAAGCTTTCTTT. This translates into CASSLVGQGSTEAFF.

The J gene is TRBJ1-6, the V gene TRBV4-2, with D perhaps matching TRBD1 (5 bases). Looked up from germline, CDR1 is LGHNA and CDR2 is YNFKEQ. CDR3 length: 16 residues. The V gene lost 0 bases and the J gene lost 6 bases, with 12 bases spanning the gap. CDR3 sequence reads: CASSQDRLGGNSPLHF. As DNA, the CDR3 is TGTGCCAGCAGCCAAGATCGGCTCGGGGGTAATTCACCCCTCCACTTT.

J is TRBJ1-1 and V is TRBV19, with TRBD1 as a possible D gene (5 bases). Germline values: CDR1 LNHDA, CDR2 SQIVND (reference sequence). This CDR3 contains 12 residues. V gave up 7 bases and J gave up 3 bases, with 9 bases separating them. This CDR3 is CASTRGDTEAFF. CDR3 DNA: TGTGCCAGTACGCGGGGGGACACTGAAGCTTTCTTT.

CDR3 coding DNA: TGTGCCACCAGCAGAACGGACAGGCTGTACAATGAGCAGTTCTTC. This translates into CATSRTDRLYNEQFF. The V and J genes are TRBV15 and TRBJ2-1; TRBD1 agrees at 7 bases. Germline trimming cut 2 bases from V and 4 bases from J; bases unmatched to any gene: 5. The CDR3 covers 15 residues. Germline values: CDR1 LNHNV, CDR2 YYDKDF (reference sequence). The full variable domain, with the rest looked up from reference TRBV15 and TRBJ2-1, is DAMVIQNPRYQVTQFGKPVTLSCSQTLNHNVMYWYQQKSSQAPKLLFHYYDKDFNNEADTPDNFQSRRPNTSFCFLDIRSPGLGDTAMYLCATSRTDRLYNEQFFGPGTRLTVL.